The source of this T cell receptor (beta chain) is a study of technical replicates of blood from several donors. This CDR3 has 15 amino acids. In germline, CDR1 is SEHNR, CDR2 FQNEAQ (reference sequence). V lost 0 bases to trimming and J lost 2 bases, with 10 bases between them. The repertoire was sequenced with immunoSEQ multiplex PCR; TCRdb's copy has only in-frame clones and lacks some. Altogether almost 85,000 clones are present, about 97% being singletons, with the ten largest covering approximately 0.2%. Sample: T cells isolated from PBMCs. This chain links TRBV7-9 with TRBJ1-1; no reliable D call. The source of this sequence is a human donor in good health. The CDR3 DNA reads TGTGCCAGCAGCTTAGCGCACGCAGGTAACACTGAAGCTTTCTTT. Amino acids: CASSLAHAGNTEAFF.